The next 16 T cell receptor beta chains were all read from a single sample in a study of control samples from healthy donors and cancer patients. Only in-frame clones appear in the TCRdb table, and some are missing; sequencing was by immunoSEQ multiplex PCR. The sample includes approximately 140,000 clones, about 90% of them seen just once. The sequenced material came from blood. Source of these receptors: a man between 18 and 29 years old in good health.

V usage is TRBV5-5 and J usage is TRBJ2-3, with TRBD2 as a possible D gene (5 bases). Trimming shortened V by 0 bases and J by 13 bases, and 15 bases separated the two germline ends. Germline CDR1 and CDR2: SGHKS and YYEKEE (reference sequence). This CDR3 has 13 residues. DNA for the CDR3: TGTGCCAGCAGCTTGGGGGAGCTAGGCCCGGAGTATTTT. This translates into CASSLGELGPEYF. The variable domain in full, with the rest retrieved from reference TRBV5-5 and TRBJ2-3, is DAGVTQSPTHLIKTRGQQVTLRCSPISGHKSVSWYQQVLGQGPQFIFQYYEKEERGRGNFPDRFSARQFPNYSSELNVNALLLGDSALYLCASSLGELGPEYFGPGTRLTVL.

The chain has TRBV21-1 and TRBJ2-5; whether TRBD1, the table's D call, matches the DNA was not checked. TRBV21-1 represents a pseudogene. CDR3 length: 13 amino acids. The CDR3 region is CASSTTDEETQYF. The CDR3, as DNA: TGTGCCAGCAGCACCACAGACGAAGAGACCCAGTACTTC.

Of note for this clone: Other DNA sequences in this sample translate to the same CDR3. CDR3 DNA: TGTGCCATCAGTGGGCTAGACAATGAGCAGTTCTTC. Its protein is CAISGLDNEQFF. This rearrangement joins TRBV10-3 to TRBJ2-1; D is unclear. CDR1 is ENHRY, CDR2 SYGVKD, per germline. The CDR3 runs 12 residues. V gave up 4 bases and J gave up 5 bases, with 6 bases separating them.

V usage is TRBV7-7 and J usage is TRBJ2-5, with 10 positions matching TRBD1. The CDR3 covers 14 residues. Germline CDR1 reads SSHAT; CDR2 reads FNYEAQ (reference sequence). J lost 5 bases, V lost 5 bases, and 5 bases had no gene match. In nucleotides, the CDR3 is TGTGCCAGCAGCACGGGACAGGGGTCGGAGACCCAGTACTTC. Amino acids: CASSTGQGSETQYF. Complete variable domain (other parts from reference TRBV7-7 and TRBJ2-5): GAGVSQSPRYKVTKRGQDVTLRCDPISSHATLYWYQQALGQGPEFLTYFNYEAQPDKSGLPSDRFSAERPEGSISTLTIQRTEQRDSAMYRCASSTGQGSETQYFGPGTRLLVL.

J is TRBJ1-2 and V is TRBV28; D is unclear. The V gene's germline CDR1 is MDHEN and CDR2 SYDVKM. Trimming removed 2 bases from V and 5 bases from J, with 12 bases in between. The CDR3 is made up of 14 amino acids. The CDR3 loop reads CASSLPGPQYGYTF. In DNA form, the CDR3 reads TGTGCCAGCAGTTTACCCGGGCCTCAGTATGGCTACACCTTC.

The genes are TRBV27 and TRBJ1-1; D gene uncertain. Germline V gives CDR1 MNHEY, CDR2 SMNVEV (reference sequence). Trimming cost V 5 bases and J 5 bases, with 15 bases left between them. The CDR3 covers 14 residues. CDR3 in DNA: TGTGCCAGCAGTCCAACGGCCCTTTTGACTGAAGCTTTCTTT. Translating it yields CASSPTALLTEAFF.

The chain is built from TRBV28 and TRBJ1-5, with D tentatively TRBD1 (6 bases). The CDR3 loop spans 15 amino acids. The V end lost 3 bases, the J end lost 7 bases, and 16 bases lay between the germline ends. Germline CDR1 is MDHEN and CDR2 is SYDVKM. CDR3 nucleotides: TGTGCCAGCAGTTTTCGGGGGGCGGGGGAGCAGCCCCAGCATTTT. It encodes CASSFRGAGEQPQHF.

The gene calls are TRBV19 and TRBJ1-6; tentatively, D is TRBD1 (6 bases). Germline CDR1 and CDR2: LNHDA and SQIVND (reference sequence). V gave up 5 bases and J gave up 0 bases, with 11 bases separating them. The CDR3 is 16 residues long. This CDR3 reads CASSPTGSSYNSPLHF. The CDR3 region has the DNA TGTGCCAGTAGTCCGACAGGAAGCTCCTATAATTCACCCCTCCACTTT.

The genes are TRBV5-6 and TRBJ1-4; TRBD1 is a possible D gene (6 bases). The germline CDR1 and CDR2 sequences are SGHDT and YYEEEE. The ends were cut back, 5 bases at V and 5 bases at J, with 16 bases in the middle. The CDR3 spans 15 residues. CDR3: CASRSTGAQNEKLFF. CDR3 coding DNA: TGTGCCAGCAGGTCCACGGGGGCCCAAAATGAAAAACTGTTTTTT.

The rearrangement links TRBV7-6 to TRBJ2-7; no clear D gene. Germline V CDR1 and CDR2: SGHVS, FNYEAQ. The length of the CDR3 is 16 residues. V was trimmed by 5 bases and J by 3 bases, leaving 20 bases between them. The chain's CDR3 is CASSPTWSRRSYEQYF. In DNA form, the CDR3 reads TGTGCCAGCAGCCCGACATGGTCCCGTAGAAGCTACGAGCAGTACTTC.

The chain couples TRBV7-2 to TRBJ2-2; no firm D call. There are 14 residues in the CDR3. The V gene lost 1 base and the J gene lost 2 bases, with 5 bases spanning the gap. Looked up from germline, CDR1 is SGHTA and CDR2 is FQGNSA. As DNA, the CDR3 is TGTGCCAGCAGCTTAGGTCATAACACCGGGGAGCTGTTTTTT. This gives the protein CASSLGHNTGELFF.

This rearrangement joins TRBV7-9 to TRBJ1-5; D not resolved. Germline assignment: CDR1 SEHNR and CDR2 FQNEAQ (reference sequence). CDR3 length: 14 residues. V was clipped by 5 bases and J by 3 bases, with 11 bases between them. This CDR3 is CASSLGPNNQPQHF. The CDR3 DNA is TGTGCCAGCAGCCTTGGACCGAACAATCAGCCCCAGCATTTT.

The chain is built from TRBV10-3 and TRBJ2-6, with D uncertain. Germline V gene lookup returns CDR1 ENHRY and CDR2 SYGVKD. The V and J ends lost 4 bases and 0 bases respectively, with 1 base between them. This CDR3 spans 13 amino acids. The CDR3 is CAISGSGANVLTF. The CDR3, as DNA: TGTGCCATCAGTGGCTCTGGGGCCAACGTCCTGACTTTC.

This clone was seen a single time. This sequence joins TRBV27 and TRBJ1-3, with 8 bases identical to TRBD1. J gave up 3 bases and V 7 bases, and 8 bases lay outside the gene matches. CDR1 is MNHEY and CDR2 is SMNVEV in the germline V gene (reference sequence). The CDR3 extends over 15 amino acids. The CDR3 DNA follows: TGTGCCAGCACCTCGAGGACAGGGTTTGGAAACACCATATATTTT. Amino acids: CASTSRTGFGNTIYF.

The genes are TRBV19 and TRBJ1-1; D is possibly TRBD1 (5 bases). Germline values: CDR1 LNHDA, CDR2 SQIVND (reference sequence). Trimming left V 1 base short and J 1 base short, with 19 bases between. This CDR3 has 18 residues. DNA for the CDR3: TGTGCCAGTAGTATAGTTCCACCAGGGTTGGGGACGAACACTGAAGCTTTCTTT. This gives the protein CASSIVPPGLGTNTEAFF.

This chain joins TRBV4-1 and TRBJ2-1, with D perhaps TRBD2 (6 bases). Germline lookup yields CDR1 MGHRA and CDR2 YSYEKL. The CDR3 sequence is 18 residues long. Trimming cost V 4 bases and J 0 bases, with 19 bases left between them. Here the CDR3 DNA reads TGCGCCAGCAGCCCTCAGGAGGGGCGGTGGAGCTCCTACAATGAGCAGTTCTTC. Its translation: CASSPQEGRWSSYNEQFF.